This is a list of T cell receptor beta chains from one sample in a study of technical replicates of blood from a handful of donors. Only in-frame clones appear in the TCRdb table, and some are missing; sequencing was by immunoSEQ multiplex PCR. The table lists about 79,000 clones, more than 85% of them singletons. The sample taken for sequencing was T cells isolated from PBMCs. The receptor source for this set is a human donor in good health. Some clones in this sample may be carry-over from other donors' samples. The CDR3 runs from the conserved cysteine through the conserved F or W. The D gene is left open where the match is weak. Some rows mark clone size as missing; the rest say once, few, many or name a class of expanded clone.

v_gene	len	abundance	j_gene	d_gene	CDR3aa	CDR3nt
TRBV4-1	19	NA	TRBJ2-1	TRBD2	CASSPGLAGYYQSYNEQFF	TGCGCCAGCAGCCCAGGACTAGCGGGATACTATCAATCCTACAATGAGCAGTTCTTC
TRBV5-1	13	once	TRBJ2-1	NA	CASSPGSYNEQFF	TGCGCCAGCAGCCCCGGGTCCTACAATGAGCAGTTCTTC
TRBV30	20	NA	TRBJ1-2	TRBD1	CAWSRAYTGTGAQANYGYTF	TGTGCCTGGAGTCGCGCCTACACCGGGACAGGGGCCCAAGCTAACTATGGCTACACCTTC
TRBV9	13	NA	TRBJ2-7	TRBD1	CASGPGGSYEQYF	TGTGCCAGCGGACCAGGGGGCTCCTACGAGCAGTACTTC
TRBV7-9	14	NA	TRBJ2-7	TRBD2	CASSASGSSYEQYF	TGTGCCAGCAGCGCTAGCGGGAGCTCCTACGAGCAGTACTTC
TRBV7-9	13	NA	TRBJ2-1	NA	CASSSGLYNEQFF	TGTGCCAGCAGCTCGGGACTCTACAATGAGCAGTTCTTC
TRBV15	13	NA	TRBJ1-1	NA	CATSRVWGEGAFF	TGTGCCACCAGCAGAGTTTGGGGAGAGGGAGCTTTCTTT
TRBV6-1	14	NA	TRBJ1-5	NA	CASREVHSNQPQHF	TGTGCCAGCAGAGAAGTCCATAGCAATCAGCCCCAGCATTTT
TRBV7-2	18	NA	TRBJ2-7	TRBD2	CASSRATSGDVKFGEQYF	TGTGCCAGCAGCCGAGCTACTAGCGGGGACGTAAAATTCGGAGAGCAGTACTTC
TRBV7-2	12	NA	TRBJ2-7	NA	CASSLFYYEQYF	TGTGCCAGCAGCTTATTTTACTACGAGCAGTACTTC
TRBV29-1	14	NA	TRBJ2-7	TRBD2	CSVVSGDLSYEQYF	TGCAGCGTTGTGAGCGGGGACCTCTCCTACGAGCAGTACTTC
TRBV28	15	NA	TRBJ2-3	TRBD2	CASSFIAGEGNTQYF	TGTGCCAGCAGTTTCATAGCGGGAGAAGGGAATACGCAGTATTTT
TRBV2	12	NA	TRBJ2-5	TRBD1	CAGQGHQETQYF	TGTGCCGGACAGGGTCACCAAGAGACCCAGTACTTC
TRBV5-1	15	NA	TRBJ2-1	TRBD2	CASSPSGSAYNEQFF	TGCGCCAGCAGCCCGAGCGGGAGTGCCTACAATGAGCAGTTCTTC
TRBV27	11	NA	TRBJ1-2	NA	CASSFGGGYTF	TGTGCCAGCAGTTTCGGAGGGGGCTACACCTTC
TRBV27	14	once	TRBJ2-7	TRBD1	CASSPGTGAHEQYF	TGTGCCAGCAGTCCCGGGACAGGGGCCCACGAGCAGTACTTC
TRBV11-3	19	once	TRBJ2-1	TRBD2	CASSPGWLAGVLDYNEQFF	TGTGCCAGCAGCCCGGGTTGGCTAGCGGGAGTGTTGGACTACAATGAGCAGTTCTTC
TRBV5-8	13	once	TRBJ2-1	NA	CASSQLTYNEQFF	TGTGCCAGCAGCCAACTAACCTACAATGAGCAGTTCTTC
TRBV14	14	NA	TRBJ2-1	TRBD2	CASSHWTSYNEQFF	TGTGCCAGCAGCCACTGGACTAGCTACAATGAGCAGTTCTTC
TRBV28	12	NA	TRBJ1-1	NA	CASSLSGREAFF	TGTGCCAGCAGTTTGAGTGGGCGAGAAGCTTTCTTT
TRBV7-8	15	NA	TRBJ2-7	TRBD2	CASSLGTGTSIEQYF	TGTGCCAGCAGCTTAGGAACCGGGACTAGTATCGAGCAGTACTTC
TRBV7-9	15	NA	TRBJ1-3	NA	CASSLARDSGNTIYF	TGTGCCAGCAGCTTAGCCCGGGACTCTGGAAACACCATATATTTT